This TCR beta chain was profiled in a study of identical twins. The length of the CDR3 is 14 residues. Trimming pared 6 bases from V and 0 bases from J, leaving 9 bases between. Germline-derived CDR1 and CDR2 are SNHLY and FYNNEI. Every donor was a healthy Caucasian. The cDNA had a unique molecular identifier and a template-switch universal primer site. In TCRdb, the 5' RACE reads were re-called with MiXCR into one record per CDR3 protein. The data show 1.5 million or so distinct CDR3 sequences, under 35% seen once. Notes on the study in general: The more abundant beta clonotypes in cord blood had fewer insertions, and memory repertoires did not show this. Instead of following the same donors, the conclusions were based on cross-sectional statistical analysis.

This clonotype was seen more than once but under ten times. Its specificity is not known. What was sequenced was cord blood. The sequence derives from a newborn girl in good health. The chain links TRBV2 to TRBJ2-1; no clear D gene. DNA of the CDR3: TGTGCCAGCAGAACGACAAGCTCCTACAATGAGCAGTTCTTC. It yields the protein CASRTTSSYNEQFF. Drawing the rest from reference TRBV2 and TRBJ2-1, the complete variable domain is EPEVTQTPSHQVTQMGQEVILRCVPISNHLYFYWYRQILGQKVEFLVSFYNNEISEKSEIFDDQFSVERPDGSNFTLKIRSTKLEDSAMYFCASRTTSSYNEQFFGPGTRLTVL.